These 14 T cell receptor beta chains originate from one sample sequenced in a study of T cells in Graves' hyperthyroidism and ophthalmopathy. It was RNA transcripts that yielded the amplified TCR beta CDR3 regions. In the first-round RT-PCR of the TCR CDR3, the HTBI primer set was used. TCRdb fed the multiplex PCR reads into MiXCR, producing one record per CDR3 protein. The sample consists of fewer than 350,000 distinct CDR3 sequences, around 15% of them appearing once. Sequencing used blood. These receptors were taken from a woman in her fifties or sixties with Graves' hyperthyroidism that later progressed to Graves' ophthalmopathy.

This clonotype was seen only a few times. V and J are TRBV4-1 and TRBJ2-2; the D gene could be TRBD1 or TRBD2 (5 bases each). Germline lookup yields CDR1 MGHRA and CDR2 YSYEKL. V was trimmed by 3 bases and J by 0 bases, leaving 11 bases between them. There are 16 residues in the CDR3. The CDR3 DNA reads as TGCGCCAGCAGCCACCACGGGGCTCCGAACACCGGGGAGCTGTTTTTT. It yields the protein CASSHHGAPNTGELFF.

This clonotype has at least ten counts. The CDR3 region is CAINSGSGDEQYF. The CDR3 nucleotides read TGTGCCATCAACTCTGGGAGTGGCGACGAGCAGTACTTC. V usage is TRBV10-3 and J usage is TRBJ2-7, with D tentatively TRBD2 (5 bases). There are 13 residues in the CDR3. CDR1 and CDR2 (germline): ENHRY, SYGVKD. The V and J ends lost 7 bases and 5 bases respectively, with 15 bases between them.

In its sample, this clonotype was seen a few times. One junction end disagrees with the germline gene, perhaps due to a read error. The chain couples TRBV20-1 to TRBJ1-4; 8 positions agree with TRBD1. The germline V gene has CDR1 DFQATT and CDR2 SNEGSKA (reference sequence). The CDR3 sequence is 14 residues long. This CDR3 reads CSAYPDRALERLFF. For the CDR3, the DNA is TGCAGTGCTTACCCGGACAGGGCGCTTGAAAGACTGTTTTTT.

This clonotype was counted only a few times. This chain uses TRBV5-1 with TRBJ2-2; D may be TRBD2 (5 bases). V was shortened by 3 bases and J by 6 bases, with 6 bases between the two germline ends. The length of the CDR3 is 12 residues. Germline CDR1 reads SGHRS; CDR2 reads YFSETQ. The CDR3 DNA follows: TGCGCCAGCAGCTCGGGGTCCGGGGAGCTGTTTTTT. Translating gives CASSSGSGELFF. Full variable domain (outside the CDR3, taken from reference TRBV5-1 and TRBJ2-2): KAGVTQTPRYLIKTRGQQVTLSCSPISGHRSVSWYQQTPGQGLQFLFEYFSETQRNKGNFPGRFSGRQFSNSRSEMNVSTLELGDSALYLCASSSGSGELFFGEGSRLTVL.

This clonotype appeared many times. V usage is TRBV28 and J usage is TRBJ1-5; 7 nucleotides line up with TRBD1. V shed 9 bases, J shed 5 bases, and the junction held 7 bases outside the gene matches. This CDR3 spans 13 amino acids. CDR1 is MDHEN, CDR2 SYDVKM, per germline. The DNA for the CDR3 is TGTGCCAGTTTACAGGGGACTCATCAGCCCCAGCATTTT. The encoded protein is CASLQGTHQPQHF. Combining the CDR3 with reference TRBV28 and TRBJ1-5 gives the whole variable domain DVKVTQSSRYLVKRTGEKVFLECVQDMDHENMFWYRQDPGLGLRLIYFSYDVKMKEKGDIPEGYSVSREKKERFSLILESASTNQTSMYLCASLQGTHQPQHFGDGTRLSIL.

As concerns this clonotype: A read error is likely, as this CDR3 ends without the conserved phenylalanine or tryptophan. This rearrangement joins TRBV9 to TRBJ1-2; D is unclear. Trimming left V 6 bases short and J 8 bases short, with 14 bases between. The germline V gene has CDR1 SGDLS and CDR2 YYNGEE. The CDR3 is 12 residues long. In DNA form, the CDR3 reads TGTGCCAGCACCCAAACGGGGTACGGCTACACCCTC. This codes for CASTQTGYGYTL.

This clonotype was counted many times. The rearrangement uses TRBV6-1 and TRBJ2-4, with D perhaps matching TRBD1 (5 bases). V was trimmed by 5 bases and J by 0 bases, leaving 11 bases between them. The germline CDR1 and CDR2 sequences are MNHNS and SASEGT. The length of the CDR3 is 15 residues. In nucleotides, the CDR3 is TGTGCCAGCAGTTCCCCGACAGTAGCCAAAAACATTCAGTACTTC. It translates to CASSSPTVAKNIQYF.

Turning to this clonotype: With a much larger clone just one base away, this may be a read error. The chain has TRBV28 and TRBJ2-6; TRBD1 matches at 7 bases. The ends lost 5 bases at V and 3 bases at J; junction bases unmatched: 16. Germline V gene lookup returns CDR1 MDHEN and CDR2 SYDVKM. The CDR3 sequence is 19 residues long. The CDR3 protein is CASSLESGTADFGANVLTF. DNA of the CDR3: TGTGCCAGCAGTCTCGAATCGGGGACAGCGGACTTTGGGGCCAACGTCCTGACTTTC.

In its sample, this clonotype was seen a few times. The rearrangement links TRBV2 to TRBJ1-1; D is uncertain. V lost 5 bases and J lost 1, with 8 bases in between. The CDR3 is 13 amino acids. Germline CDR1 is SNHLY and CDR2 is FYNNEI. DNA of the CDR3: TGTGCCAGCAGTACAGACCAGAACACTGAAGCTTTCTTT. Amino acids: CASSTDQNTEAFF.

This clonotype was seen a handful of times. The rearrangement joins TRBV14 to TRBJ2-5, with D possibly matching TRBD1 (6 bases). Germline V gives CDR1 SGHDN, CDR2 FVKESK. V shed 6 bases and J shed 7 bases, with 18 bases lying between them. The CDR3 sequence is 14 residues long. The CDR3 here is CASSPGESRGTQYF. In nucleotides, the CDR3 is TGTGCCAGCAGTCCAGGGGAATCTCGCGGGACCCAGTACTTC.

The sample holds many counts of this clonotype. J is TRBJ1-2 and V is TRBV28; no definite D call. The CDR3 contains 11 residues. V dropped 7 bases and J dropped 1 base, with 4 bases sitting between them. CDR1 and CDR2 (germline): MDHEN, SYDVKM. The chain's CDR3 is CASNDNYGYTF. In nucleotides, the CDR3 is TGTGCCAGCAACGATAACTATGGCTACACCTTC.

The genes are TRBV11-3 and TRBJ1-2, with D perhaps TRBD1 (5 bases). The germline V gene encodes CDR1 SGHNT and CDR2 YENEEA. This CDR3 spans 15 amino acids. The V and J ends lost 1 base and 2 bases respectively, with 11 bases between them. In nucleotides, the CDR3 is TGTGCCAGCAGCTTAGGGGGCCAGGCAAACTATGGCTACACCTTC. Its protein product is CASSLGGQANYGYTF.

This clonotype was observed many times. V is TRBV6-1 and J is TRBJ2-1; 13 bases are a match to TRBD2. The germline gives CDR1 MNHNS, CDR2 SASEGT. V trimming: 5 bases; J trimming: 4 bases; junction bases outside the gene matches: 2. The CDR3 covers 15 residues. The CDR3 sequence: CASSQTSGRYNEQFF. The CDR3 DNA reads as TGTGCCAGCAGTCAGACTAGCGGGAGGTACAATGAGCAGTTCTTC.

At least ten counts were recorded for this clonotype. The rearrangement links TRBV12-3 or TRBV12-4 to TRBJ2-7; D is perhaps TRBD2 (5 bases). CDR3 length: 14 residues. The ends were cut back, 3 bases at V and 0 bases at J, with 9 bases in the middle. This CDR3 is CASSLRVFSYEQYF. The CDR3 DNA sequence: TGTGCCAGCAGTTTGCGGGTTTTCTCCTACGAGCAGTACTTC.